This T cell receptor beta chain originates from a study of cytomegalovirus exposure and HLA in healthy donors. Broader study findings: Data from an earlier analysis indicated that most TCR beta V segments were productive either about 87% or about 30% of the time. V- and J-gene trimming in TCR beta was tied to a missense DCLRE1C variant by an analysis performed later. As was reported, the HLA-A and HLA-B alleles of most subjects were accurately predicted from TCR beta sequences. There were 150 or so TCR beta chains listed as cytomegalovirus-associated.

Worth noting for this clone: Its antigen is as yet unknown.

It was with 60 Vbeta and 13 Jbeta primers that the PCR ran. Produced via immunoSEQ multiplex PCR; TCRdb's table is partial and in-frame only. The repertoire holds around 67,000 clones, with approximately 92% as singletons. This CDR3 region has 14 residues. The specimen sequenced was PBMCs. This chain joins TRBV21-1 and TRBJ2-7; the table's D call, TRBD1, has no DNA check behind it. TRBV21-1 is a listed pseudogene. The receptor's source is a woman in her thirties in good health and CMV-seropositive. In DNA, the CDR3 is TGTGCCAGCAGCAAAGTGGGCAATTGCTACGAGCAGTACTTC. Translating gives CASSKVGNCYEQYF.